The clone carrying this TCR beta chain was counted many times. Antigen specificity is unknown. The repertoire was sequenced with immunoSEQ multiplex PCR; TCRdb's copy has only in-frame clones and lacks some. The sample carries more than 85,000 clones, around 80% recorded once. This sample stems from a study of Ad26.COV2.S vaccination and SARS-CoV-2 variants. Study-level results: Possible underestimation of total T cell responses by the TCR breadth and depth analyses was noted.

The CDR3 is 15 residues long. Deletions cut 0 bases from V and 4 bases from J, with 10 bases between. CDR1 is WNHNN and CDR2 is SYGVQD in the germline V gene (reference sequence). The origin of this receptor is a human donor who had recovered from COVID-19. The chain recombines TRBV10-1 with TRBJ2-4; maybe TRBD1 (6 bases). The material sequenced was peripheral blood, taken after recovery from COVID-19. The CDR3 bases are TGCGCCAGCAGTGAGTCCCGGACAGAGAAAAACATTCAGTACTTC. This gives the protein CASSESRTEKNIQYF.